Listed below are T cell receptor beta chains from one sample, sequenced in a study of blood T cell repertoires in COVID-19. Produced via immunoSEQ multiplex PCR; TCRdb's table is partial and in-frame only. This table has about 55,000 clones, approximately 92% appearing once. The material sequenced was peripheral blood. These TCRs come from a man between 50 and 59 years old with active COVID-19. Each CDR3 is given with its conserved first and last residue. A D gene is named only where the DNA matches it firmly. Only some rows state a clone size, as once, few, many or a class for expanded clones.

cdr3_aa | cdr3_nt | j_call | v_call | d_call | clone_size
CASSQQGAHQPQHF | TGTGCCAGCAGCCAACAGGGGGCGCATCAGCCCCAGCATTTT | TRBJ1-5 | TRBV5-4 | TRBD1 | NA
CASSLEDPGGTDTQYF | TGCGCCAGCAGCTTGGAGGATCCGGGTGGCACAGATACGCAGTATTTT | TRBJ2-3 | TRBV5-1 | NA | NA
CASSLKLWRGGQPQHF | TGTGCCAGCAGTTTAAAATTATGGAGGGGTGGCCAGCCCCAGCATTTT | TRBJ1-5 | TRBV28 | NA | NA
CSVDRSMLGYTF | TGCAGCGTTGACCGGTCGATGCTGGGCTACACCTTC | TRBJ1-2 | TRBV29-1 | NA | once
CASSNRDTDTQYF | TGTGCCAGCAGTAACAGGGATACAGATACGCAGTATTTT | TRBJ2-3 | TRBV6-4 | NA | NA
CASSLGAWNELFF | TGTGCCAGCAGTTTGGGGGCCTGGAATGAACTGTTTTTT | TRBJ1-4 | TRBV12-3/TRBV12-4 | NA | NA
CASSYSAGPYEQYF | TGTGCCAGCAGTTACTCCGCAGGTCCCTACGAGCAGTACTTC | TRBJ2-7 | TRBV6-5 | NA | NA
CASTGQGADGYTF | TGTGCCAGCACGGGACAGGGGGCGGATGGCTACACCTTC | TRBJ1-2 | TRBV27 | TRBD1 | NA
CASRRQSYEQYF | TGTGCCAGCAGGAGACAGTCCTACGAGCAGTACTTC | TRBJ2-7 | TRBV2 | NA | few
CASSVDPDRAPHEQYF | TGTGCCAGCAGCGTAGACCCGGATAGAGCGCCCCACGAGCAGTACTTC | TRBJ2-7 | TRBV9 | NA | NA
CASSEGQGQGYTF | TGTGCCAGCAGCGAAGGACAGGGGCAGGGCTACACCTTC | TRBJ1-2 | TRBV2 | TRBD1 | NA
CASHRELENEQFF | TGCGCCAGCCATCGGGAGTTGGAGAATGAGCAGTTCTTC | TRBJ2-1 | TRBV5-1 | NA | NA
CATSRDPGGSGNTIYF | TGTGCCACCAGCAGAGATCCGGGGGGCTCTGGAAACACCATATATTTT | TRBJ1-3 | TRBV15 | NA | NA
CASSLGGAYRPQHF | TGTGCCAGCAGCTTGGGCGGGGCCTACCGGCCCCAGCATTTT | TRBJ1-5 | TRBV5-6 | NA | NA
CASSQAGGSPLSAFSYNEQFF | TGTGCCAGCAGCCAAGCGGGAGGGTCGCCCCTTAGCGCCTTCTCCTACAATGAGCAGTTCTTC | TRBJ2-1 | TRBV3-1/TRBV3-2 | TRBD2 | NA
CASSPLRTSQYVEQFF | TGTGCCAGCTCACCACTAAGAACTAGCCAGTACGTTGAGCAGTTCTTC | TRBJ2-1 | TRBV18 | NA | NA
CSGRVDMNTEAFF | TGCAGCGGGCGGGTGGATATGAACACTGAAGCTTTCTTT | TRBJ1-1 | TRBV29-1 | NA | NA
CASSLTKRRAATPSYEQYF | TGTGCCAGCAGCTTGACCAAACGGAGGGCGGCCACCCCGAGCTACGAGCAGTACTTC | TRBJ2-7 | TRBV5-5 | NA | few
CASSDGTGTSRVDTQYF | TGTGCCAGCAGTGACGGTACCGGGACATCCCGGGTGGATACGCAGTATTTT | TRBJ2-3 | TRBV6-1 | NA | NA
CAISEGGGEQYF | TGTGCCATCAGTGAAGGGGGAGGGGAGCAGTACTTC | TRBJ2-7 | TRBV10-3 | NA | NA
CASSFDRGADTQYF | TGTGCCAGCAGCTTCGACAGGGGTGCAGATACGCAGTATTTT | TRBJ2-3 | TRBV7-9 | TRBD1 | once
CASSSFSGTGIYEQYF | TGTGCCAGCAGTTCGTTCTCCGGGACAGGGATCTACGAGCAGTACTTC | TRBJ2-7 | TRBV6-5 | TRBD1 | NA
CASSLASLATETQYF | TGTGCCAGCAGCTTAGCTAGCCTAGCAACAGAGACCCAGTACTTC | TRBJ2-5 | TRBV7-2 | NA | once
CASSEQTGVLGYGYTF | TGCGCCAGCAGCGAACAAACAGGGGTGCTGGGATATGGCTACACCTTC | TRBJ1-2 | TRBV10-1 | TRBD1 | NA
CASSLVPGSGREYF | TGCGCCAGCAGCTTGGTTCCGGGTAGCGGGAGGGAGTACTTC | TRBJ2-7 | TRBV5-1 | TRBD2 | few
CASSRDSYEQYF | TGTGCCAGTAGTCGCGACTCCTACGAGCAGTACTTC | TRBJ2-7 | TRBV19 | NA | few
CASSVEASGATDTQYF | TGTGCCAGCAGCGTAGAGGCTAGCGGGGCCACAGATACGCAGTATTTT | TRBJ2-3 | TRBV9 | TRBD2 | NA
CASSLVGGGFGYTF | TGTGCCAGCAGCTTAGTAGGAGGGGGCTTCGGCTACACCTTC | TRBJ1-2 | TRBV7-9 | TRBD1 | once
CASSLVGGGYEQYF | TGTGCCAGCAGCTTAGTCGGGGGTGGTTACGAGCAGTACTTC | TRBJ2-7 | TRBV7-9 | NA | NA
CASSQDLPGRSPLHF | TGTGCCAGCAGCCAAGATCTCCCGGGAAGGTCACCCCTCCACTTT | TRBJ1-6 | TRBV3-1/TRBV3-2 | NA | NA
CASSLEGQGLQYF | TGCGCCAGCAGCTTGGAGGGACAGGGATTGCAGTACTTC | TRBJ2-7 | TRBV5-1 | TRBD1 | few
CASSREEATALFF | TGCGCCAGCAGCCGAGAAGAGGCTACTGCTCTGTTTTTT | TRBJ1-4 | TRBV4-1 | NA | NA
CASSFWTSGRVPGHEQYF | TGCGCCAGCAGCTTTTGGACTAGCGGGAGGGTTCCGGGACACGAGCAGTACTTC | TRBJ2-7 | TRBV5-1 | TRBD2 | NA
CASRASGASTDTQYF | TGTGCCAGCAGGGCTAGCGGGGCGAGCACAGATACGCAGTATTTT | TRBJ2-3 | TRBV2 | TRBD2 | NA
CASSLGTGWGDTQYF | TGTGCCAGCAGCTTGGGGACAGGCTGGGGGGATACGCAGTATTTT | TRBJ2-3 | TRBV7-9 | TRBD1 | NA
CASRDRGQAQETQYF | TGTGCCAGCAGGGACAGGGGTCAAGCACAAGAGACCCAGTACTTC | TRBJ2-5 | TRBV6-5 | TRBD1 | NA
CASREGQGYTGELFF | TGTGCCAGCAGGGAGGGACAGGGTTACACCGGGGAGCTGTTTTTT | TRBJ2-2 | TRBV6-5 | TRBD1 | once
CSARTGETQYF | TGCAGTGCTAGAACAGGGGAGACCCAGTACTTC | TRBJ2-5 | TRBV20-1 | NA | NA
CASGARGRGPGYTF | TGTGCCAGCGGCGCCCGGGGCAGGGGGCCCGGCTACACCTTC | TRBJ1-2 | TRBV28 | TRBD1 | NA
CASSLGVARNTEAFF | TGTGCCAGCAGTCTAGGGGTCGCGCGGAACACTGAAGCTTTCTTT | TRBJ1-1 | TRBV7-9 | NA | once
CASSQVEGNSPLHF | TGTGCCAGCAGCCAGGTTGAGGGAAATTCACCCCTCCACTTT | TRBJ1-6 | TRBV3-1/TRBV3-2 | NA | NA
CAWGTTGRTGELFF | TGTGCCTGGGGAACGACAGGGAGGACCGGGGAGCTGTTTTTT | TRBJ2-2 | TRBV30 | NA | NA
CASSGGPMNTEAFF | TGTGCCAGCAGTGGGGGGCCGATGAACACTGAAGCTTTCTTT | TRBJ1-1 | TRBV2 | NA | NA
CSVRDRGKNYGYTF | TGCAGCGTCCGGGACAGGGGGAAAAACTATGGCTACACCTTC | TRBJ1-2 | TRBV29-1 | TRBD1 | once
CSVGGGAMAYEQYF | TGCAGCGTTGGTGGGGGGGCCATGGCCTACGAGCAGTACTTC | TRBJ2-7 | TRBV29-1 | NA | NA
CASGFSGNTIYF | TGTGCGTCCGGGTTCTCTGGAAACACCATATATTTT | TRBJ1-3 | TRBV19 | NA | NA
CATSRDPTGSEQYF | TGTGCCACCAGCAGAGATCCAACAGGGAGCGAGCAGTACTTC | TRBJ2-7 | TRBV15 | NA | once
CASSIWAGTGHRGNTIYF | TGTGCCAGTAGTATTTGGGCTGGGACAGGGCATCGTGGAAACACCATATATTTT | TRBJ1-3 | TRBV19 | TRBD1 | NA
CASSYGGQDNQPQHF | TGCGCCAGCAGCTATGGAGGTCAGGACAATCAGCCCCAGCATTTT | TRBJ1-5 | TRBV5-1 | NA | NA
CASSPDRDRGFWGNTIYF | TGTGCCAGCAGCCCCGACAGGGACAGGGGATTTTGGGGAAACACCATATATTTT | TRBJ1-3 | TRBV5-4 | TRBD1 | NA
CASSQVFTDTQYF | TGTGCCAGCAGTCAGGTTTTCACAGATACGCAGTATTTT | TRBJ2-3 | TRBV6-5 | NA | NA
CASSSPRGKGNEQYF | TGTGCCAGCAGTAGCCCGCGGGGGAAAGGAAACGAGCAGTACTTC | TRBJ2-7 | TRBV27 | TRBD2 | NA
CASGLGLAGVSYEQYF | TGTGCTAGTGGTCTAGGACTAGCGGGAGTCTCCTACGAGCAGTACTTC | TRBJ2-7 | TRBV12-5 | TRBD2 | NA
CASSHLLVNTGELFF | TGCGCCAGCAGTCATTTACTAGTGAACACCGGGGAGCTGTTTTTT | TRBJ2-2 | TRBV4-1 | NA | NA
CASSLAGGLALYSGANVLTF | TGTGCCAGCAGCTTAGCAGGAGGACTAGCGCTTTACTCTGGGGCCAACGTCCTGACTTTC | TRBJ2-6 | TRBV7-8 | TRBD2 | NA
CASSYGGSSEKLFF | TGTGCCAGCAGTTATGGGGGGAGTAGCGAAAAACTGTTTTTT | TRBJ1-4 | TRBV6-5 | NA | NA
CASSQFAGVRKETQYF | TGCGCCAGCAGTCAATTTGCGGGCGTAAGAAAAGAGACCCAGTACTTC | TRBJ2-5 | TRBV4-1 | NA | NA
CASTDGSGGKETQYF | TGTGCCAGTACTGATGGTAGCGGGGGTAAAGAGACCCAGTACTTC | TRBJ2-5 | TRBV19 | TRBD2 | NA
CASSLQGADTQYF | TGTGCCAGTAGCTTACAGGGGGCGGATACGCAGTATTTT | TRBJ2-3 | TRBV19 | TRBD1 | NA
CASSFGPNNEQFF | TGTGCCAGCAGCTTTGGGCCCAACAATGAGCAGTTCTTC | TRBJ2-1 | TRBV7-7 | NA | once